What follows are 18 T cell receptor beta chains derived from one specimen sequenced in a study of cytomegalovirus exposure and HLA in healthy donors. Here immunoSEQ multiplex PCR was the method, and the copy in TCRdb shows in-frame clones only, minus some. Of roughly 80,000 clones listed, approximately 93% were seen once; the top ten hold approximately 3.6%. Sequencing used PBMCs. These receptors were collected from a woman in her late teens or twenties in good health and CMV-seropositive.

The V gene is TRBV4-2, the J gene TRBJ2-7; TRBD1 matches 9 bases. V shed 3 bases and J 3 bases; nucleotides not matched to a gene: 9. The CDR3 contains 16 residues. Germline CDR1 is LGHNA and CDR2 is YNFKEQ. Here the CDR3 DNA reads TGTGCCAGCAGCCATTTCGAGGACAGGGGTAACTACGAGCAGTACTTC. It yields the protein CASSHFEDRGNYEQYF.

This sequence joins TRBV5-4 and TRBJ1-3; TRBD1 agrees at 8 bases. The CDR3 length is 15 residues. After removal of 7 bases from V and 0 bases from J, the junction contained 6 bases not matched to a gene. Germline V lookup: CDR1 SGHNT, CDR2 YYREEE (reference sequence). Written as DNA, the CDR3 is TGTGCCAGCCCAGGGGGCCCTGGCTCTGGAAACACCATATATTTT. It is translated as CASPGGPGSGNTIYF.

The chain is built from TRBV6-1 and TRBJ1-2, with 9 nucleotides matching TRBD1. CDR1 is MNHNS and CDR2 is SASEGT in the germline V gene. The CDR3 covers 17 residues. Losses at the gene ends were 0 bases for V and 7 bases for J; bases not matched to a gene: 12. Here the CDR3 DNA reads TGTGCCAGCAGTGAAGCGCTTCCTCGGGACAGGGTCGGTGGCTACACCTTC. It specifies CASSEALPRDRVGGYTF.

This chain joins TRBV4-3 and TRBJ2-7; 7 bases are shared with TRBD1. The V gene end was trimmed by 1 base and the J gene end by 1 base; junction bases not matched to a gene: 7. Germline lookup yields CDR1 LGHNA and CDR2 YSLEER. The CDR3 consists of 16 residues. The CDR3 region is CASSQGWGQPSYEQYF. CDR3 nucleotide sequence: TGCGCCAGCAGCCAAGGATGGGGACAGCCGTCCTACGAGCAGTACTTC.

The genes are TRBV18 and TRBJ2-7, with no clear D. This CDR3 region has 15 residues. Germline loops: CDR1 KGHSH, CDR2 LQKENI. V was shortened by 1 base and J by 0 bases, with 10 bases between the two germline ends. The CDR3 coding sequence is TGTGCCAGCTCACCACGCCAGGCCAGCTCCTACGAGCAGTACTTC. Its protein is CASSPRQASSYEQYF.

CDR3: CASSLWGRPNQPQHF. The CDR3 DNA reads TGTGCCAGCAGTTTATGGGGCAGACCCAATCAGCCCCAGCATTTT. The rearrangement links TRBV28 to TRBJ1-5; D remains unclear. Trimming pared 0 bases from V and 3 bases from J, leaving 9 bases between. The germline CDR1 and CDR2 sequences are MDHEN and SYDVKM. This CDR3 region has 15 residues. The whole variable domain, remainder taken from reference TRBV28 and TRBJ1-5, is DVKVTQSSRYLVKRTGEKVFLECVQDMDHENMFWYRQDPGLGLRLIYFSYDVKMKEKGDIPEGYSVSREKKERFSLILESASTNQTSMYLCASSLWGRPNQPQHFGDGTRLSIL.

This chain uses TRBV19 with TRBJ1-4; tentatively, D is TRBD1 (6 bases). Trimming took off 5 bases at V and 0 bases at J, with 16 bases between the two ends. This CDR3 has 17 amino acids. Germline CDR1 and CDR2: LNHDA and SQIVND (reference sequence). This CDR3 reads CASSPQQGFATNEKLFF. In nucleotides, the CDR3 is TGTGCCAGTAGTCCCCAACAGGGTTTTGCAACTAATGAAAAACTGTTTTTT.

The chain employs TRBV9 and TRBJ1-2; a weak D match, TRBD1 (5 bases). Germline CDR1 is SGDLS and CDR2 is YYNGEE. Trimming removed 5 bases from V and 4 bases from J, with 9 bases in between. There are 12 residues in the CDR3. CDR3 nucleotide sequence: TGTGCCAGCAGGGGGCTGGGCTATGGCTACACCTTC. Translation: CASRGLGYGYTF.

The chain carries TRBV7-3 and TRBJ2-5, with a tentative D call TRBD1 (6 bases). This CDR3 has 15 residues. Between the trimmed V and J ends, which lost 1 base and 2 bases, there was a span of 11 bases. The germline CDR1 and CDR2 sequences are SGHTA and FQGTGA. This CDR3 reads CASSLIGGQQETQYF. For the CDR3, the DNA is TGTGCCAGCAGCTTAATTGGGGGCCAGCAAGAGACCCAGTACTTC.

This clone was found a few times. V is TRBV28 and J is TRBJ1-1, with TRBD1 identical over 7 bases. Germline CDR1 MDHEN, CDR2 SYDVKM. The CDR3 length is 15 residues. Trimming removed 3 bases from V and 3 bases from J; junction bases left unmatched: 7. The CDR3 nucleotides are TGTGCCAGCAGTTTTGGAGACAGGGCCGACACTGAAGCTTTCTTT. It is translated as CASSFGDRADTEAFF.

This clone is a singleton in its sample. This chain connects TRBV7-9 to TRBJ1-3; TRBD1 matches at 7 bases. The CDR3 is 16 amino acids. After removal of 6 bases from V and 0 bases from J, the junction contained 8 bases not matched to a gene. CDR1 SEHNR and CDR2 FQNEAQ come from the germline V gene (reference sequence). The CDR3 DNA reads TGTGCCAGCAGACAAGACAGGGCCAACTCTGGAAACACCATATATTTT. As protein: CASRQDRANSGNTIYF. The full variable domain, with the rest looked up from reference TRBV7-9 and TRBJ1-3, is DTGVSQNPRHKITKRGQNVTFRCDPISEHNRLYWYRQTLGQGPEFLTYFQNEAQLEKSRLLSDRFSAERPKGSFSTLEIQRTEQGDSAMYLCASRQDRANSGNTIYFGEGSWLTVV.

This sequence joins TRBV7-2 and TRBJ2-1; TRBD2 aligns across 13 bases. The V and J ends lost 4 bases and 2 bases, in that order; junction bases with no gene match: 8. The CDR3 totals 18 residues. Looked up from germline, CDR1 is SGHTA and CDR2 is FQGNSA. CDR3 amino acids: CASSSPGTSGDPYNEQFF. The CDR3 DNA sequence: TGTGCCAGCAGCTCTCCCGGGACTAGCGGGGATCCCTACAATGAGCAGTTCTTC.

V gene TRBV4-1 combines with J gene TRBJ1-6; TRBD1 aligns across 9 bases. Germline assignment: CDR1 MGHRA and CDR2 YSYEKL. CDR3 size: 19 residues. Losses at the gene ends were 1 base for V and 0 bases for J; bases not matched to a gene: 7. In nucleotides, the CDR3 is TGCGCCAGCAGCCAAGGAGAGACAGGGGGTAGCTCCTATAATTCACCCCTCCACTTT. Protein product: CASSQGETGGSSYNSPLHF.

The genes are TRBV28 and TRBJ2-7; the D gene is possibly TRBD2 (6 bases). The V and J ends lost 5 bases and 4 bases respectively, with 21 bases between them. CDR3 length: 16 residues. Germline CDR1 reads MDHEN; CDR2 reads SYDVKM. CDR3 DNA: TGTGCCAGCAGTCCGCGGGGCAGCCTCTCCCTGTACGAGCAGTACTTC. It codes for CASSPRGSLSLYEQYF.

V and J are TRBV4-2 and TRBJ1-2; no reliable D call. The CDR3 loop spans 14 amino acids. V lost 5 bases and J 4 bases, leaving 14 bases between the germline ends. CDR1 and CDR2 (germline): LGHNA, YNFKEQ. This chain's CDR3 is CASSLGSGAYGYTF. CDR3 DNA sequence: TGTGCCAGCAGCTTAGGTTCGGGAGCCTATGGCTACACCTTC.

The rearrangement links TRBV19 to TRBJ1-5; D not resolved. CDR1 and CDR2 (germline): LNHDA, SQIVND (reference sequence). V lost 2 bases to trimming and J lost 0 bases, with 8 bases between them. This CDR3 comprises 15 residues. CDR3 in amino acids: CASSIPGDSNQPQHF. The CDR3, as DNA: TGTGCCAGTAGTATACCCGGGGATAGCAATCAGCCCCAGCATTTT.

The chain links TRBV4-2 to TRBJ1-1, with a tentative D call TRBD1 (5 bases). Trimming removed 0 bases at V and 4 bases at J, with 15 bases between. This CDR3 region has 16 residues. From germline, CDR1 is LGHNA and CDR2 YNFKEQ. This CDR3 is CASSQEPGSRGTEAFF. The CDR3 DNA reads as TGTGCCAGCAGCCAAGAACCAGGATCTAGGGGCACTGAAGCTTTCTTT.

The genes are TRBV7-9 and TRBJ2-1, with 13 positions matching TRBD2. The ends lost 5 bases at V and 3 bases at J; junction bases unmatched: 4. Per the germline V gene, CDR1 is SEHNR and CDR2 is FQNEAQ (reference sequence). The CDR3 loop spans 16 amino acids. The CDR3 bases are TGTGCCAGCAGCCTCCGGACTAGCGGGAGCTACAATGAGCAGTTCTTC. Encoded protein: CASSLRTSGSYNEQFF.